Listed below are T cell receptor beta chains from one sample, sequenced in a study of Graves' ophthalmopathy and Graves' hyperthyroidism. TCRdb analysed the multiplex PCR reads with MiXCR anew, one entry per CDR3 protein. The sample has some 400,000 distinct CDR3 sequences; around 17% are singletons. Source material: peripheral blood. The receptors were gathered from a woman aged 18-29 years with Graves' ophthalmopathy. Both conserved end residues are part of each CDR3. D genes are given only for firm matches. The listing skips clone size in some rows; elsewhere it reads once, few, many or a size class.

once TRBD1 TRBJ2-7 TRBV15 TGTGCCACCAGCAGTCCCCCGGGCAGGGGGTACTACGAGCAGTACTTC CATSSPPGRGYYEQYF
- TRBD1 TRBJ1-1 TRBV3-1 TGTGCCAGCAGCCCGACAGGGGCGGGAAACACTGAAGCTTTCTTT CASSPTGAGNTEAFF
many - TRBJ1-1 TRBV7-3 TGTGCCAGCACCGACGGGGGGCGATGGACTGAAGCTTTCTTT CASTDGGRWTEAFF
many TRBD1 TRBJ2-2 TRBV7-8 TGTGCCAGCAGCTCCCGGGGACAGGGGACGAGGAACACCGGGGAGCTGTTTTTT CASSSRGQGTRNTGELFF
many - TRBJ1-2 TRBV6-2/TRBV6-3 TGTGCCAGCAGTTACTTGGGCCTAGCTAACTATGGCTACACCTTC CASSYLGLANYGYTF
many TRBD1 TRBJ1-5 TRBV20-1 TGCAGTGCTAAAAAGACAGGGCCCAGCAATCAGCCCCAGCATTTT CSAKKTGPSNQPQHF
few TRBD2 TRBJ2-7 TRBV19 TGTGCCAGTTCAAGCGGGGGCGCGGGCTACGAGCAGTACTTC CASSSGGAGYEQYF
many TRBD2 TRBJ2-7 TRBV19 TGTGCCAGTAGTATCCGCTACGCGGGAGGGCCACGGGGCGAGCAGTACTTC CASSIRYAGGPRGEQYF
many - TRBJ1-5 TRBV6-2/TRBV6-3 TGTGCCAGCAGACAGGGTCCCAATCAGCCCCAGCATTTT CASRQGPNQPQHF
many - TRBJ2-5 TRBV4-2 TGTGCCAGCAGCCTCGGGCCCCCTGAGACCCAGTACTTC CASSLGPPETQYF
many - TRBJ1-6 TRBV20-1 TGCAGTGCCCCCGAAGCGGCTAATTCACCCCTCCACTTT CSAPEAANSPLHF
many - TRBJ2-7 TRBV6-2/TRBV6-3 TGTGCCAGCAGCCTACCTACGAAACGGGTTAATTCCTACGAGCAGTACTTC CASSLPTKRVNSYEQYF
many TRBD2 TRBJ2-7 TRBV14 TGTGCCAGCAGCCAACGGACTAGCGGGAGGTTCTACGAGCAGTACTTC CASSQRTSGRFYEQYF
many TRBD1 TRBJ1-1 TRBV27 TGTGCCAGCAGTTTATCAGGGCGACAGGGCTCCACTGAAGCTTTCTTT CASSLSGRQGSTEAFF
many TRBD2 TRBJ2-5 TRBV7-3 TGTGCCAGCAGCGCAGCGGGGGGAGACAGAGAGACCCAGTACTTC CASSAAGGDRETQYF
- - TRBJ2-7 TRBV6-2/TRBV6-3 TGTGCCAGCAGTTCCCCCCGAGCGGACTACTACGAGCAGTACTTC CASSSPRADYYEQYF
many TRBD1 TRBJ1-1 TRBV7-2 TGTGCCAGCAGCAGACAGGGCCGACGGAACACTGAAGCTTTCTTT CASSRQGRRNTEAFF
many - TRBJ2-3 TRBV24-1 TGTGCCACCAGTGACGCCCCTCAGCGAAACCCAGATACGCAGTATTTT CATSDAPQRNPDTQYF
- - TRBJ2-2 TRBV6-5 TGTGCCAGCAGTAGCAGGGACCCCGGGGAGCTGTTTTTT CASSSRDPGELFF
many TRBD1 TRBJ1-2 TRBV20-1 TGCAGTGCTAGAGGACAGGGCCTGCATGGCTACACCTTC CSARGQGLHGYTF
many TRBD1 TRBJ1-1 TRBV11-2 TGTGCCAGCAGCTCCTTTGAACAGGGGATGAACACTGAAGCTTTCTTT CASSSFEQGMNTEAFF
many TRBD1 TRBJ2-7 TRBV7-2 TGTGCCAGCAGCTTACCGAGGACAGGGGGCGGCGAGCAGTACTTC CASSLPRTGGGEQYF